This T cell receptor beta chain is drawn from a study of Graves' ophthalmopathy and Graves' hyperthyroidism. For the study at large: Ahead of any treatment, peripheral blood was obtained at the initial diagnosis.

The sample holds many counts of this clonotype. In this cohort, patients with other autoimmune diseases, uncontrolled infections, pregnancy or lactation were excluded. Germline CDR1 GTSNPN, CDR2 SVGIG (reference sequence). Trimming removed 1 base from V and 0 bases from J, with 10 bases in between. CDR3 length: 14 amino acids. The authors amplified TCR beta CDR3 regions from RNA transcripts. A first-round RT-PCR used HTBI primers, followed by a second-round multiplex PCR. Each CDR3 protein is one row after TCRdb ran MiXCR on the multiplex PCR reads. Among 300,000 to 400,000 distinct CDR3 sequences listed, 17% were seen once.

This chain connects TRBV30 to TRBJ2-7; D is unclear. The material sequenced was peripheral blood. The sequence derives from an adult man with Graves' ophthalmopathy. The chain's CDR3 is CAWSEDGLSYEQYF. CDR3 coding DNA: TGTGCCTGGAGTGAGGACGGGCTCTCCTACGAGCAGTACTTC.